A selection of T cell receptor beta chains follows, all from one sample in a study of T cell repertoires in urothelial bladder cancer. Profiling relied on immunoSEQ multiplex PCR, and the TCRdb table lists in-frame clones only, not all of them. The top ten hold 25% to 35% of the sample, which has some 1,300 clones, more than 60% seen once. Sequenced sample: tumor-infiltrating cells from bladder cancer. Source of these receptors: a human donor with urothelial carcinoma. The CDR3 runs from the conserved cysteine through the conserved F or W. Each record gives: J gene, D gene, clone size, V gene, CDR3 DNA, CDR3 protein. D genes are given only for firm matches. Clone size appears in some rows only: once, few, many, or a class for an expanded clone.

>TRBJ2-5|TRBD2|.|TRBV28
TGTGCCAGCAGTTTAACCCTCGGGACTATAGAAGAGACCCAGTACTTC
CASSLTLGTIEETQYF
>TRBJ2-3|TRBD1|few|TRBV7-9
TGTGCCAGCATTACAGGGGGCACAGATACGCAGTATTTT
CASITGGTDTQYF
>TRBJ2-5|.|.|TRBV7-6
TGTGCCAGCAGCTTCACAAGGGGCGAGACCCAGTACTTC
CASSFTRGETQYF
>TRBJ2-3|.|.|TRBV4-3
TGCGCCAGCAGCCAAGATCCGACCCGGGGCACAGATACGCAGTATTTT
CASSQDPTRGTDTQYF
>TRBJ1-1|.|.|TRBV6-9
TGTGCCAGCAGTCTATTGACGAACACTGAAGCTTTCTTT
CASSLLTNTEAFF
>TRBJ2-5|.|.|TRBV7-9
TGTGCCAGCAGCTTAGGGCGGGAACAAGAGACCCAGTACTTC
CASSLGREQETQYF
>TRBJ1-2|TRBD1|few|TRBV6-1
TGTGCCAGCAAGGGACAGGGATGGGATGGCTACACCTTC
CASKGQGWDGYTF
>TRBJ1-2|.|.|TRBV6-5
TGTGCCAGCAGTAAATTGTCGGGCTACACCTTC
CASSKLSGYTF
>TRBJ2-7|TRBD1|few|TRBV5-1
TGCGCCAGCAGCTTGACGGCAGGGGGCGGGTACGAGCAGTACTTC
CASSLTAGGGYEQYF
>TRBJ1-1|TRBD1|.|TRBV29-1
TGCAGCGTTGAAGGTGGTGAGGGACAGTTGAACACTGAAGCTTTCTTT
CSVEGGEGQLNTEAFF
>TRBJ1-5|.|.|TRBV7-4
TGTGCCAGCAGCTTAGTGCGAGGGTCTGGTCAGCCCCAGCATTTT
CASSLVRGSGQPQHF
>TRBJ2-7|TRBD2|.|TRBV11-2
TGTGCCAGCAGCCGACTAGCGAACTACGAGCAGTACTTC
CASSRLANYEQYF
>TRBJ2-7|.|.|TRBV19
TGTGCCAGTAGTATAGTGGCTAGCGGAGGGGGCTACGAGCAGTACTTC
CASSIVASGGGYEQYF
>TRBJ2-3|TRBD1|few|TRBV10-1
TGCGCCAGCGCCGAGGGGGGGACAGGGAGTGCAGATACGCAGTATTTT
CASAEGGTGSADTQYF
>TRBJ2-3|.|.|TRBV7-6
TGTGCCAGCAGCTTTCTAGAGACAGATACGCAGTATTTT
CASSFLETDTQYF
>TRBJ2-4|TRBD1|.|TRBV11-2
TGTGCCAGCAGCATCCCGGGACAGGGTATGGCCAAAAACATTCAGTACTTC
CASSIPGQGMAKNIQYF
>TRBJ1-5|TRBD1|.|TRBV19
TGTGCCAGTAGTCTCTCAGGGGGCAGGGATCAGCCCCAGCATTTT
CASSLSGGRDQPQHF
>TRBJ2-2|.|.|TRBV7-3
TGTGCCAGCAGCTTAACCGCCACCGGGGAGCTGTTTTTT
CASSLTATGELFF
>TRBJ2-1|TRBD1|.|TRBV29-1
TGCAGCGTTGAAAGGTTAGGGACAGGAAGGAACAATGAGCAGTTCTTC
CSVERLGTGRNNEQFF
>TRBJ1-1|TRBD1|.|TRBV30
TGTGCCTGGGGCTATCCCGGGACAGTGGGCACTGAAGCTTTCTTT
CAWGYPGTVGTEAFF
>TRBJ2-1|.|.|TRBV7-2
TGTGCCAGCAGACCCCCCGGGACACCACCCACTTACAATGAGCAGTTCTTC
CASRPPGTPPTYNEQFF
>TRBJ2-2|.|once|TRBV7-3
TGTGCCAGCAGCTTAAGAGGCACCGGGGAGCTGTTTTTT
CASSLRGTGELFF
>TRBJ1-1|.|.|TRBV6-4
TGTGCCACCCCCTACAGGTATGGGGGAAACACTGAAGCTTTCTTT
CATPYRYGGNTEAFF
>TRBJ2-1|.|.|TRBV14
TGTGCCAGCAGTCTCGGTCCGCCGCCCTCCGATGAGCAGTTCTTC
CASSLGPPPSDEQFF
>TRBJ2-5|.|.|TRBV28
TGTGCCAGCAATTATTTCAATCTCGCCGGGCAAGAGACCCAGTACTTC
CASNYFNLAGQETQYF
>TRBJ2-5|.|.|TRBV6-1
TGTGCCAGCAGTGGAATGAGGGGGTTGGAGACCCAGTACTTC
CASSGMRGLETQYF
>TRBJ2-1|TRBD2|.|TRBV27
TGTGCCAGCAGTTTATCGGGGACTAGCGGGAGACGGGTCTTC
CASSLSGTSGRRVF
>TRBJ2-7|TRBD1|few|TRBV7-8
TGTGCCAGCAGCACAAATCGAGGACAGGGAACCCCCTACGAGCAGTACTTC
CASSTNRGQGTPYEQYF
>TRBJ1-4|.|.|TRBV21-1
TGTGCCAGCAGGGATGCCTACAAGGTGCATAATGAAAAACTGTTTTTT
CASRDAYKVHNEKLFF
>TRBJ2-7|.|large|TRBV27
TGTGCCAGCAGTTTATCGTTCGTTACAGGGCTCTCCTACGAGCAGTACTTC
CASSLSFVTGLSYEQYF
>TRBJ2-7|TRBD2|.|TRBV4-1
TGCGCCAGCAGCCAAGATCCTAGCGGGTTCTACGAGCAGTACTTC
CASSQDPSGFYEQYF
>TRBJ1-6|.|.|TRBV7-3
TGTGCCAGCAGCTTAACATCCCCCCCGGGGGGGTATGGACCCCTCCACTTT
CASSLTSPPGGYGPLHF
>TRBJ2-7|.|.|TRBV19
TGTGCCAGTAGAGACAGCGCCCTCGGGAGGCAGTACTTC
CASRDSALGRQYF
>TRBJ2-5|TRBD1|.|TRBV30
TGTGCCTGGGACAGGGTTTTCCAAGAGACCCAGTACTTC
CAWDRVFQETQYF
>TRBJ1-5|TRBD1|.|TRBV4-1
TGCGCCAGCAGCCAAAGTAGCGGGACAGTTCTTCAGCCCCAGCATTTT
CASSQSSGTVLQPQHF
>TRBJ1-5|.|.|TRBV9
TGTGCCAGCAGCGTCGGGGGGGGAAGTCAGCCCCAGCATTTT
CASSVGGGSQPQHF
>TRBJ2-5|TRBD2|once|TRBV4-2
TGTGCCAGCAGCCCCGGGGGGGAGTCCCAAGAGACCCAGTACTTC
CASSPGGESQETQYF
>TRBJ1-1|TRBD1|.|TRBV7-9
TGTGCCAGCAGCTTAGGGACAGGGGGCCGGTTTGGGGCTTTCTTT
CASSLGTGGRFGAFF
>TRBJ2-7|.|.|TRBV5-4
TGTGCCACCAAAGGGGTCAGTTCCTACGAGCAGTACTTC
CATKGVSSYEQYF
>TRBJ1-2|.|.|TRBV6-5
TGTGCCAGCGGGGGGGGTGAGAATAACTATGGCTACACCTTC
CASGGGENNYGYTF
>TRBJ2-5|.|.|TRBV28
TGTGCCAGCACCCACCGATGGACAGCTCCCTCGAAGACCCAGTACTTC
CASTHRWTAPSKTQYF
>TRBJ1-2|.|.|TRBV30
TGTGCCTGGAGTGTTGGAGGGGGTACCTTTCGTGGCTACACCTTC
CAWSVGGGTFRGYTF